A single sample gave rise to the 2 T cell receptor beta chains below, sequenced in a study of spatial heterogeneity in lung cancer. General study results and limits: It was found that expanded intratumoral alpha and beta TCR counts tracked tumor mutation counts.

Indicated time point: sample taken at primary tumor resection. No antigen is known for these receptors. Via MiXCR, TCRdb re-called the 5' RACE reads, giving one row per CDR3 protein. Here the sample spans 4,000 to 5,500 distinct CDR3 sequences, roughly 6.4% being singletons. The source was lung tumor tissue, collected at surgery. The receptors shown here come from a male donor with early-stage non-small cell lung cancer.

Ten or more counts support this clonotype. The chain employs TRBV5-1 and TRBJ1-1, with D unresolved. The germline V gene encodes CDR1 SGHRS and CDR2 YFSETQ. The CDR3 loop spans 12 amino acids. The V and J ends lost 6 bases and 1 base respectively, with 7 bases between them. CDR3 bases: TGCGCCAGCAATGGTCAGAACACTGAAGCTTTCTTT. It translates to CASNGQNTEAFF.

The sample holds many counts of this clonotype. The chain carries TRBV6-2 or TRBV6-3 and TRBJ2-1, with TRBD2 identical over 11 bases. CDR1 is MNHEY and CDR2 is SVGEGT in the germline V gene. This CDR3 region has 16 residues. After removal of 6 bases from V and 7 bases from J, the junction contained 11 bases not matched to a gene. The CDR3 DNA reads as TGTGCCAGCAGGCCCCCGGGACTAGCGGATACTAATGAGCAGTTCTTC. This gives the protein CASRPPGLADTNEQFF.